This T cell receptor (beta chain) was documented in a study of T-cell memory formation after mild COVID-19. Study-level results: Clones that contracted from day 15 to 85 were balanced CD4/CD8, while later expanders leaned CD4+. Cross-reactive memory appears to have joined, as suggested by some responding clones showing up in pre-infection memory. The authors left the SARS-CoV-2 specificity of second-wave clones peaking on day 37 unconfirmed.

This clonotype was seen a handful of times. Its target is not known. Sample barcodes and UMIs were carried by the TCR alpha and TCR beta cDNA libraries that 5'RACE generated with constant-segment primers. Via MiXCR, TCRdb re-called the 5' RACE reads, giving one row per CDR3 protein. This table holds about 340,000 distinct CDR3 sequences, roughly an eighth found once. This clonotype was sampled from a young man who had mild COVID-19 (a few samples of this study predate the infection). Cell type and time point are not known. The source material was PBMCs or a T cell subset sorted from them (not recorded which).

In DNA form, the CDR3 reads TGCGCCAGCAGCTTGGCTAGCCCAGATACGCAGTATTTT. As protein: CASSLASPDTQYF. The genes are TRBV5-1 and TRBJ2-3; weak D call: TRBD2 (5 bases). Germline loops: CDR1 SGHRS, CDR2 YFSETQ. The CDR3 is 13 amino acids. Trimming took off 0 bases at V and 4 bases at J, with 6 bases between the two ends.